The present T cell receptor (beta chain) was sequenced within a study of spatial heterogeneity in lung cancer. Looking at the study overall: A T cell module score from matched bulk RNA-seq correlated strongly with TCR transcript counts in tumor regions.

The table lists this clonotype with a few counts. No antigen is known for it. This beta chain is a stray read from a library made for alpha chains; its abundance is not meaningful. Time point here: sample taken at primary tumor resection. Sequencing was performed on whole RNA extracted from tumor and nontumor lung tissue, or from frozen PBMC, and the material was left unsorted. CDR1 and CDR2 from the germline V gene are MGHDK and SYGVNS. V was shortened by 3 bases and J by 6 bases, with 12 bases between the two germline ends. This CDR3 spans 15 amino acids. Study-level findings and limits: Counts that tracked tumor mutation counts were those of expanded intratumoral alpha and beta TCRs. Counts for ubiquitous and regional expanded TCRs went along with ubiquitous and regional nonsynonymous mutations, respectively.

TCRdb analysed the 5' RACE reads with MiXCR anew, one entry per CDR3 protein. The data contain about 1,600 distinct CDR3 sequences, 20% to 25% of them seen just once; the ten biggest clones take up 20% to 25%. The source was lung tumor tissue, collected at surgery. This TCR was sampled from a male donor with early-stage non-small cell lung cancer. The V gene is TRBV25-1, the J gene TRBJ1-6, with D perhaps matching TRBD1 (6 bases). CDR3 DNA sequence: TGTGCCAGCAGTGACGGGACATTCAGTAATTCACCCCTCCACTTT. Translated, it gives CASSDGTFSNSPLHF.